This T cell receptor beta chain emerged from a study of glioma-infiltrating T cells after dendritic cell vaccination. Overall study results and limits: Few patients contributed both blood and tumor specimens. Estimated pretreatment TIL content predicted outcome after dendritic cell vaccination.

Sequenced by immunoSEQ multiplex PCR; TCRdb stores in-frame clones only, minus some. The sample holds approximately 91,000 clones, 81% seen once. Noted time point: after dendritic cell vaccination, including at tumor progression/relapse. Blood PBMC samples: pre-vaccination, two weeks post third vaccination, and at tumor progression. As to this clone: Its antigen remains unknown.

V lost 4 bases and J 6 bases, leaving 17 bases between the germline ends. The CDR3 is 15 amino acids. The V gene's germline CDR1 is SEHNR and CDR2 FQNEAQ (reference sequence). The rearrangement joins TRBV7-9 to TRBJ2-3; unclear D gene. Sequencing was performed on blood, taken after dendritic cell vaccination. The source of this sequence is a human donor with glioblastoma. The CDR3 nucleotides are TGTGCCAGCAGCTCTAACGGCAGGTTAAGTGATACGCAGTATTTT. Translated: CASSSNGRLSDTQYF.